Below, 3 T cell receptor beta chains from the same sample are listed, as sequenced in a study of shared clonotypes between healthy human individuals. Produced via immunoSEQ multiplex PCR; TCRdb's table is partial and in-frame only. Here the sample spans fewer than 1.8 million clones, about 98.5% being singletons. The material sequenced was naive CD4+ T cells sorted from blood. The subset here: CD45RA+ positively selected. These receptors were collected from a man aged 25-45 years in good health.

V is TRBV6-1 and J is TRBJ1-2, with D maybe TRBD1 (6 bases). Trimming stripped 6 bases from V and 6 bases from J, with 14 bases between. The germline V gene has CDR1 MNHNS and CDR2 SASEGT. This CDR3 is 13 amino acids long. This CDR3 is CASSSQGTHGYTF. As DNA, the CDR3 is TGTGCCAGCAGCTCACAGGGAACCCATGGCTACACCTTC.

A single count supports this clone. The CDR3 DNA follows: TGTGCCAGCCTTGTGAATTCAGGGGGGACCTACTATGGCTACACCTTC. As protein: CASLVNSGGTYYGYTF. The chain has TRBV6-4 and TRBJ1-2; TRBD1 agrees at 7 bases. With 8 bases clipped from V and 3 bases from J, the junction kept 15 bases outside the gene matches. Germline V gene lookup returns CDR1 MRHNA and CDR2 SNTAGT. The CDR3 runs 16 residues.

The sample holds one count of this clone. J is TRBJ1-2 and V is TRBV25-1, with TRBD1 matching 9 bases. The trim removed 6 bases at V and 4 bases at J, leaving 6 bases unmatched. The length of the CDR3 is 14 residues. Germline V gene sequence: CDR1 MGHDK, CDR2 SYGVNS. CDR3 sequence reads: CASRGQGKTYGYTF. The CDR3, as DNA: TGTGCCAGCAGAGGACAGGGGAAAACCTATGGCTACACCTTC.